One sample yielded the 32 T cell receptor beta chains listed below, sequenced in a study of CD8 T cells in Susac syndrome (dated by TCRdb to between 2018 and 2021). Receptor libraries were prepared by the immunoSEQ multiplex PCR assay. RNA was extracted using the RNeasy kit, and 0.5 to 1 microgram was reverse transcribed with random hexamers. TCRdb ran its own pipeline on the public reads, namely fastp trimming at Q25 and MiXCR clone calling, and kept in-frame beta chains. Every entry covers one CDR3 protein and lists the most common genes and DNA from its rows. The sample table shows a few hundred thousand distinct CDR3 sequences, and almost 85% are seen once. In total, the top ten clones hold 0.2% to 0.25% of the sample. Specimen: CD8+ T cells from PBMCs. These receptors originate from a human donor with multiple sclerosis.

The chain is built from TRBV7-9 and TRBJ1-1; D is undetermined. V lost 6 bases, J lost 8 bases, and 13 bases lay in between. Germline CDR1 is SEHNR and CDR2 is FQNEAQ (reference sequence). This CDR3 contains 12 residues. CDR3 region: CASRRDTEEAFF. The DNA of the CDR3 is TGTGCCAGCAGACGAGATACGGAGGAAGCTTTCTTT.

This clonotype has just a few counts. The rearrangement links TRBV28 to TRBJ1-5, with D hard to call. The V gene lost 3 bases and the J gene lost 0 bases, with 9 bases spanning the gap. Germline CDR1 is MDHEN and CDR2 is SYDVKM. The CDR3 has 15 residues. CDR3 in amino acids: CASSLDGDSNQPQHF. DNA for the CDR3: TGTGCCAGCAGTTTGGACGGGGATAGCAATCAGCCCCAGCATTTT.

The CDR3 protein is CASSQVGAGVPFGANVLTF. The CDR3 DNA reads TGCGCCAGCAGCCAAGTTGGTGCAGGGGTTCCTTTTGGGGCCAACGTCCTGACTTTC. The chain couples TRBV4-1 to TRBJ2-6, with D maybe TRBD1 (6 bases). There are 19 residues in the CDR3. The germline gives CDR1 MGHRA, CDR2 YSYEKL. The ends were cut back, 1 base at V and 3 bases at J, with 19 bases in the middle.

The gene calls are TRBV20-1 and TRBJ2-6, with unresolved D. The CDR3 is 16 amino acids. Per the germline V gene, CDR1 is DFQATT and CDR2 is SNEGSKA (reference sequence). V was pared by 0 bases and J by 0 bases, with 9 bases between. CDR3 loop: CSARDPESSGANVLTF. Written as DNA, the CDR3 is TGCAGTGCTAGAGATCCGGAAAGCTCTGGGGCCAACGTCCTGACTTTC.

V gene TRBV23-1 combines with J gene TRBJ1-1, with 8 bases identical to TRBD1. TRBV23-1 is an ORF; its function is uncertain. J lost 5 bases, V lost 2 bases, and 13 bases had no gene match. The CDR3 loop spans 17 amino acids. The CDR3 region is CASSQLRRQGPHTEAFF. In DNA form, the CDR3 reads TGCGCCAGCAGTCAACTCAGACGACAGGGGCCCCATACTGAAGCTTTCTTT.

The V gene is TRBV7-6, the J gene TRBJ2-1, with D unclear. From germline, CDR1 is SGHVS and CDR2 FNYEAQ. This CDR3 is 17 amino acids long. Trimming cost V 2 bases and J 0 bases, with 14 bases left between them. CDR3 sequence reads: CASSLFPATSSYNEQFF. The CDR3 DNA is TGTGCCAGCAGCTTATTCCCAGCGACGAGCTCCTACAATGAGCAGTTCTTC.

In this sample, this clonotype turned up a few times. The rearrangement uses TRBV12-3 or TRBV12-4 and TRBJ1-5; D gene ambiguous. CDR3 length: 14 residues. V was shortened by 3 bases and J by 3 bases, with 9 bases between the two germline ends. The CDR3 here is CASSLAGDNQPQHF. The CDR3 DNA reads TGTGCCAGCAGTTTGGCTGGGGACAATCAGCCCCAGCATTTT.

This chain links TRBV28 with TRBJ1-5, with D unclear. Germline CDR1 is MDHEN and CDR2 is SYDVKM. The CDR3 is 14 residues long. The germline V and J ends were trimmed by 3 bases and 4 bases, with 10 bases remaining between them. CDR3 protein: CASSLGQNNQPQHF. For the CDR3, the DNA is TGTGCCAGCAGTTTGGGCCAGAATAATCAGCCCCAGCATTTT. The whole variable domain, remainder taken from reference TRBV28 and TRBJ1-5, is DVKVTQSSRYLVKRTGEKVFLECVQDMDHENMFWYRQDPGLGLRLIYFSYDVKMKEKGDIPEGYSVSREKKERFSLILESASTNQTSMYLCASSLGQNNQPQHFGDGTRLSIL.

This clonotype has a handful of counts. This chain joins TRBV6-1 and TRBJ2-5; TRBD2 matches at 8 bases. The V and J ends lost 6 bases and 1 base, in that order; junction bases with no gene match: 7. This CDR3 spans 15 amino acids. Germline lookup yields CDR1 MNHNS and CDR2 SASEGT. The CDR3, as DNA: TGTGCCAGCAGACTGAGCGGGAGCAGCCAAGAGACCCAGTACTTC. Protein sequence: CASRLSGSSQETQYF.

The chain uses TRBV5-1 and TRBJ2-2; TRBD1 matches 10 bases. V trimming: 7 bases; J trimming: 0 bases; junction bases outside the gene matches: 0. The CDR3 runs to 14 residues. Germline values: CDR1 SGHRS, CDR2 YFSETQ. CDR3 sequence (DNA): TGCGCCAGCGGACAGGGGGCGAACACCGGGGAGCTGTTTTTT. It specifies CASGQGANTGELFF.

CDR3 amino acids: CASSEGPPGSGNEQFF. CDR3 nucleotides: TGTGCCAGCAGTGAGGGACCACCCGGTAGTGGGAATGAGCAGTTCTTC. The V gene is TRBV25-1, the J gene TRBJ2-1; TRBD1 or TRBD2 may be the D gene (5 bases each). The germline V gene encodes CDR1 MGHDK and CDR2 SYGVNS. Trimming left V 3 bases short and J 7 bases short, with 19 bases between. CDR3 length equals 16 residues.

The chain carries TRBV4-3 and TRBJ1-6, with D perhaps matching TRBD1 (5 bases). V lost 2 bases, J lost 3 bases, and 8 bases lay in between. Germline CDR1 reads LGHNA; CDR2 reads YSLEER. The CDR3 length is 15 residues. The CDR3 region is CASSQQGFYNSPLHF. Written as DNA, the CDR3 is TGCGCCAGCAGCCAACAGGGATTCTATAATTCACCCCTCCACTTT.

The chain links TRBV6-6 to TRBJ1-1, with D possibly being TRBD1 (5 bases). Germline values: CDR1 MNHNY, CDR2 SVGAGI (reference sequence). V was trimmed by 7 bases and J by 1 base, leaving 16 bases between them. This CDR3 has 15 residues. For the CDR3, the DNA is TGTGCCAGCACATTTATGGCACAGGCGAACACTGAAGCTTTCTTT. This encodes CASTFMAQANTEAFF.

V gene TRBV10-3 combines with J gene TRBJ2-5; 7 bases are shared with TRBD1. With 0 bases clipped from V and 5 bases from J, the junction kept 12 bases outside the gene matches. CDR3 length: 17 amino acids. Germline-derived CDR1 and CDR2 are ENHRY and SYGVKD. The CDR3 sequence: CAISESETGRVQETQYF. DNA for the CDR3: TGTGCCATCAGTGAGTCGGAGACAGGGAGAGTTCAGGAGACCCAGTACTTC.

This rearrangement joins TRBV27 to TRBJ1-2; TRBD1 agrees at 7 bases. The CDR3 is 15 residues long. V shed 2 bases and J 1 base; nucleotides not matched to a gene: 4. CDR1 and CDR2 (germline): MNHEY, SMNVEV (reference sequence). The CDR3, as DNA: TGTGCCAGCAGTTTAACAGGGGATCTTAACTATGGCTACACCTTC. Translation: CASSLTGDLNYGYTF.

The CDR3 sequence: CASSLAGLNEQFF. The CDR3 coding sequence is TGTGCCAGCAGCCTTGCGGGGCTGAATGAGCAGTTCTTC. The chain joins TRBV6-5 to TRBJ2-1; weak D call: TRBD2 (6 bases). Germline-derived CDR1 and CDR2 are MNHEY and SVGAGI. V dropped 6 bases and J dropped 7 bases, with 13 bases sitting between them. The CDR3 runs 13 residues.

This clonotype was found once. The CDR3 spells CASSLNSQGTKSNTGELFF. CDR3 in DNA: TGTGCCAGCTCACTGAACTCCCAGGGGACGAAGTCGAACACCGGGGAGCTGTTTTTT. This chain connects TRBV18 to TRBJ2-2, with D perhaps matching TRBD1 (6 bases). Trimming left V 4 bases short and J 0 bases short, with 21 bases between. The CDR3 contains 19 residues. Germline loops: CDR1 KGHSH, CDR2 LQKENI.

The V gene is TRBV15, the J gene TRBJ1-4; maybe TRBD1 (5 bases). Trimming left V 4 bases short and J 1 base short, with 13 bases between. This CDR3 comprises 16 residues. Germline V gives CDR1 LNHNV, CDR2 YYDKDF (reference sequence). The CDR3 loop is CATSTGPGETNEKLFF. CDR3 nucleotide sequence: TGTGCCACCAGCACAGGGCCGGGGGAAACTAATGAAAAACTGTTTTTT.

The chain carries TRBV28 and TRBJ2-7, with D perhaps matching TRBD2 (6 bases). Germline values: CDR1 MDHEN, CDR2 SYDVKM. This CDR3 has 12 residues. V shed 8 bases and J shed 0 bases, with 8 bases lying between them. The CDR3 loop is CASRDFSYEQYF. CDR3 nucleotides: TGTGCCAGCCGGGACTTCTCCTACGAGCAGTACTTC. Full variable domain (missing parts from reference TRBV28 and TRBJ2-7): DVKVTQSSRYLVKRTGEKVFLECVQDMDHENMFWYRQDPGLGLRLIYFSYDVKMKEKGDIPEGYSVSREKKERFSLILESASTNQTSMYLCASRDFSYEQYFGPGTRLTVT.

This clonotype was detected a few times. The CDR3 nucleotides are TGTGCCAGCAGCCAAGGGGCGGTCGGGAGCGGCCAAGAGACCCAGTACTTC. Protein product: CASSQGAVGSGQETQYF. The chain recombines TRBV3-1 with TRBJ2-5, with D perhaps matching TRBD2 (6 bases). The CDR3 sequence is 17 residues long. The germline gives CDR1 LGHDT, CDR2 YNNKEL (reference sequence). Trimming pared 1 base from V and 1 base from J, leaving 16 bases between.

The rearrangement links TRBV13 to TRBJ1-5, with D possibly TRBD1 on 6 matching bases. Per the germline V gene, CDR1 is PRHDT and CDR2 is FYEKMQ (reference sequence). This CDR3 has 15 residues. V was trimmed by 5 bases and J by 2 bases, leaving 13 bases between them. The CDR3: CASSLQGQRNQPQHF. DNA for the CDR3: TGTGCCAGCAGCCTCCAGGGGCAGCGCAATCAGCCCCAGCATTTT.

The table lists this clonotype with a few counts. In DNA form, the CDR3 reads TGCGCCAGCAGCCAAGAAGAGGGACTAGCGGGAGTCGACGAGCAGTACTTC. It yields the protein CASSQEEGLAGVDEQYF. The gene calls are TRBV4-1 and TRBJ2-7, with 14 bases that match TRBD2. V gave up 0 bases and J gave up 5 bases; unmatched junction bases: 6. CDR1 MGHRA and CDR2 YSYEKL come from the germline V gene. The CDR3 length is 17 residues.

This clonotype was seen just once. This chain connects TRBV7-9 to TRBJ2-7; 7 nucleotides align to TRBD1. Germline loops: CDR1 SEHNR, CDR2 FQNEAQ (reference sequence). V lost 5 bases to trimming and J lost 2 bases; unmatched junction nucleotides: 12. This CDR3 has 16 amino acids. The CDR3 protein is CASSPFRPGGTYEQYF. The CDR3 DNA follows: TGTGCCAGCAGCCCCTTCCGCCCAGGGGGAACCTACGAGCAGTACTTC. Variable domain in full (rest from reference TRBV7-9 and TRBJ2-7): DTGVSQNPRHKITKRGQNVTFRCDPISEHNRLYWYRQTLGQGPEFLTYFQNEAQLEKSRLLSDRFSAERPKGSFSTLEIQRTEQGDSAMYLCASSPFRPGGTYEQYFGPGTRLTVT.

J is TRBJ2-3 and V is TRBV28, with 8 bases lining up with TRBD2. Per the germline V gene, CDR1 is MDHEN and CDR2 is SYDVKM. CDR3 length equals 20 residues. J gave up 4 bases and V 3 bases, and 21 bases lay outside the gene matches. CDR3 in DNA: TGTGCCAGCAGTTTCCATCTCCAAGAGACTAGCGCCAAGGTGGCAGATACGCAGTATTTT. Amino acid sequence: CASSFHLQETSAKVADTQYF.

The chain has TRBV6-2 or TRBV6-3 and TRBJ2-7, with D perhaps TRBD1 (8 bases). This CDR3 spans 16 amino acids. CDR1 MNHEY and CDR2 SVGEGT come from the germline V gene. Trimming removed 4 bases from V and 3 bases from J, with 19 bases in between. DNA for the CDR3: TGTGCCAGCAGTTGGGAGACAGGGGAGGGATACTACGAGCAGTACTTC. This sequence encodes CASSWETGEGYYEQYF.

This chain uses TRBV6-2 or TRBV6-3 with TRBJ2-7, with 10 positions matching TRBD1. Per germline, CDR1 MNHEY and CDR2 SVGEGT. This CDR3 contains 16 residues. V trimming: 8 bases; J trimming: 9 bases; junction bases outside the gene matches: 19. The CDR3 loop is CASFKRPGQGYEGQYF. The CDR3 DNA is TGTGCCAGCTTCAAAAGACCGGGACAGGGGTACGAGGGGCAGTACTTC.

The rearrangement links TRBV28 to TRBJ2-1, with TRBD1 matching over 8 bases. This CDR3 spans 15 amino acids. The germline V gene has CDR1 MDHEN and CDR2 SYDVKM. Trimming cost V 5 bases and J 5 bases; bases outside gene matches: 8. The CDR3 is CASSLTGTGDNEQFF. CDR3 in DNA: TGTGCCAGCAGTCTGACCGGGACAGGAGACAATGAGCAGTTCTTC.

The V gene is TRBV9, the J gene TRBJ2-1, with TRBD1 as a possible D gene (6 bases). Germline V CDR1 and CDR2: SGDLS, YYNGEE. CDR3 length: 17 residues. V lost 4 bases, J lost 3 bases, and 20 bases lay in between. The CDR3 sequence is CASSPGAGVSGYNEQFF. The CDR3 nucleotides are TGTGCCAGCAGCCCCGGGGCAGGGGTCTCGGGCTACAATGAGCAGTTCTTC.

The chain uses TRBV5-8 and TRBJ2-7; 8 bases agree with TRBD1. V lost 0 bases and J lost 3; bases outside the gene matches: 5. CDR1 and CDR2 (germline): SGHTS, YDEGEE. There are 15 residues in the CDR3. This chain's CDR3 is CASSLGQGAYYEQYF. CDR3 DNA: TGTGCCAGCAGCTTGGGGCAGGGGGCTTACTACGAGCAGTACTTC.

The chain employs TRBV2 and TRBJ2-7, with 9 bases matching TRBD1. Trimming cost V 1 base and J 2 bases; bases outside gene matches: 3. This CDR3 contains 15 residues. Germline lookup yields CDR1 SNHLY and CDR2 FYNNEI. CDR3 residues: CASSEGTGETYEQYF. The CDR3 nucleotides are TGTGCCAGCAGTGAAGGGACAGGGGAGACCTACGAGCAGTACTTC.

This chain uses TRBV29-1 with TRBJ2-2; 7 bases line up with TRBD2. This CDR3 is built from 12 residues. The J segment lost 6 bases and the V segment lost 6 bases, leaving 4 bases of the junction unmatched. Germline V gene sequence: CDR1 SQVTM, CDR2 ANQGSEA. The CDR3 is CSVRLAPGELFF. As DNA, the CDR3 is TGCAGCGTCCGACTAGCCCCCGGGGAGCTGTTTTTT.

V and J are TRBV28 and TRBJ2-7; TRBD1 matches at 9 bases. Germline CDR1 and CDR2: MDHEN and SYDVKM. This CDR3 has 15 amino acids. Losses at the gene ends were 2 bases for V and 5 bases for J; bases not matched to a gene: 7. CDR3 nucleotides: TGTGCCAGCAGTTTAACGGGACAGGGACAGGACGAGCAGTACTTC. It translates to CASSLTGQGQDEQYF.